These 32 T cell receptor beta chains originate from one sample sequenced in a study of cytomegalovirus exposure and HLA in healthy donors. In the PCR, 60 Vbeta and 13 Jbeta primers were used. Method: immunoSEQ multiplex PCR; TCRdb's copy keeps in-frame clones and lacks some. The data show approximately 160,000 clones, around 68% seen once. Sequenced material: PBMCs. The source of these receptors is a middle-aged woman in good health and CMV-seropositive.

The chain uses TRBV4-3 and TRBJ1-6; the D is unclear. The germline V gene has CDR1 LGHNA and CDR2 YSLEER. The CDR3 contains 15 residues. The V and J ends lost 4 bases and 7 bases respectively, with 14 bases between them. CDR3 sequence (DNA): TGCGCCAGCAGCCGTTTAGAGGTTAACAATTCACCCCTCCACTTT. Its protein product is CASSRLEVNNSPLHF.

V usage is TRBV5-5 and J usage is TRBJ2-7, with D perhaps TRBD2 (5 bases). The germline V gene encodes CDR1 SGHKS and CDR2 YYEKEE (reference sequence). The CDR3 covers 13 residues. The germline V and J ends were trimmed by 0 bases and 4 bases, with 8 bases remaining between them. The CDR3 nucleotides are TGTGCCAGCAGCTTGGCCCCGGGGTACGAGCAGTACTTC. This sequence encodes CASSLAPGYEQYF.

The chain recombines TRBV9 with TRBJ2-5, with D perhaps TRBD1 (5 bases). There are 15 residues in the CDR3. Trimming shortened V by 3 bases and J by 2 bases, and 14 bases separated the two germline ends. Looked up from germline, CDR1 is SGDLS and CDR2 is YYNGEE. CDR3 DNA: TGTGCCAGCAGCGCAAACAGTGGACAACAAGAGACCCAGTACTTC. Protein: CASSANSGQQETQYF.

The chain couples TRBV28 to TRBJ2-6; the match to TRBD1 covers 7 bases. Germline V gives CDR1 MDHEN, CDR2 SYDVKM. The CDR3 length is 18 residues. V trimming: 1 base; J trimming: 1 base; junction bases outside the gene matches: 7. CDR3 amino acids: CASSLSTGFPSGANVLTF. The CDR3 coding sequence is TGTGCCAGCAGTTTATCGACAGGGTTTCCTTCTGGGGCCAACGTCCTGACTTTC.

This clone turned up a few times. The V and J genes are TRBV11-2 and TRBJ2-7; no clear D. Trimming removed 2 bases at V and 4 bases at J, with 9 bases between. CDR1 is SGHAT, CDR2 FQNNGV, per germline. CDR3 length: 13 residues. The CDR3 DNA sequence: TGTGCCAGCAGCTTATCTAGGTCGTACGAGCAGTACTTC. It translates to CASSLSRSYEQYF.

This clone appeared a few times. The rearrangement joins TRBV7-9 to TRBJ2-5; D is possibly TRBD1 (6 bases). The J call may not be correct, given that the DNA end is closer to TRBJ2-7. Germline CDR1 reads SEHNR; CDR2 reads FQNEAQ (reference sequence). The CDR3 extends over 14 amino acids. The CDR3 nucleotides are TGTGCCAGCAGCTTAACAGGGACCGCCTACGAGCAGTACTTC. Encoded protein: CASSLTGTAYEQYF.

The table lists this clone with a few counts. The chain is built from TRBV4-1 and TRBJ2-2; 11 nucleotides match TRBD1. The V gene end was trimmed by 4 bases and the J gene end by 4 bases; junction bases not matched to a gene: 2. CDR3 length: 15 amino acids. Germline V CDR1 and CDR2: MGHRA, YSYEKL. DNA for the CDR3: TGCGCCAGCAGCCCCGGGACAGGGGGCACCGGGGAGCTGTTTTTT. It specifies CASSPGTGGTGELFF.

This chain uses TRBV6-5 with TRBJ2-3; 8 bases line up with TRBD1. Germline trimming cut 7 bases from V and 6 bases from J; bases unmatched to any gene: 12. Germline-derived CDR1 and CDR2 are MNHEY and SVGAGI. This CDR3 region has 15 residues. The CDR3 coding sequence is TGTGCCAGCACCCCGGGCAGGGGGCGATGGGATACGCAGTATTTT. Its protein product is CASTPGRGRWDTQYF.

CDR3 in DNA: TGTGCCAACCCGAAACAGGGCCCAGAGACCCAGTACTTC. Its protein is CANPKQGPETQYF. The chain employs TRBV21-1 and TRBJ2-5; the table's D call TRBD1 went unverified against the DNA. TRBV21-1 is noted as a pseudogene. The CDR3 runs to 13 residues.

The CDR3 region has the DNA TGTGCCAGCAGCGTAGCGGCGGGAGGGCCCCCTACTTCCGGGGAGCTGTTTTTT. Protein sequence: CASSVAAGGPPTSGELFF. The gene calls are TRBV9 and TRBJ2-2, with 9 nucleotides matching TRBD2. V was pared by 0 bases and J by 6 bases, with 12 bases of the junction left unmatched. The CDR3 totals 18 residues. CDR1 SGDLS and CDR2 YYNGEE come from the germline V gene.

This clone was detected once. The chain has TRBV25-1 and TRBJ1-5; the match to TRBD1 covers 9 bases. Germline lookup yields CDR1 MGHDK and CDR2 SYGVNS. The CDR3 has 15 residues. V gave up 4 bases and J gave up 4 bases; unmatched junction bases: 5. The CDR3 spells CASSVSGQGNQPQHF. The CDR3 nucleotides are TGTGCCAGCAGTGTATCAGGACAGGGGAATCAGCCCCAGCATTTT.

V gene TRBV10-3 combines with J gene TRBJ2-7; D is possibly TRBD1 (6 bases). With 3 bases removed from V and 4 bases from J, the gap between germline ends came to 10 bases. This CDR3 has 13 residues. Germline CDR1 and CDR2: ENHRY and SYGVKD. The CDR3 DNA follows: TGTGCCATCAGTGAACGCAGGGGTTACGAGCAGTACTTC. It is translated as CAISERRGYEQYF.

This clone appeared a few times. The chain combines TRBV29-1 with TRBJ1-1, with TRBD1 as a possible D gene (5 bases). This CDR3 region has 13 residues. V lost 4 bases and J 0 bases, leaving 9 bases between the germline ends. Germline V lookup: CDR1 SQVTM, CDR2 ANQGSEA. CDR3 bases: TGCAGCGTTGCTCGGACATTGAACACTGAAGCTTTCTTT. Residues: CSVARTLNTEAFF.

V gene TRBV4-3 combines with J gene TRBJ2-1; D perhaps matches TRBD2 (5 bases). The ends were cut back, 0 bases at V and 0 bases at J, with 6 bases in the middle. CDR1 and CDR2 (germline): LGHNA, YSLEER. CDR3 length: 15 amino acids. This CDR3 is CASSQEGSSYNEQFF. CDR3 DNA sequence: TGCGCCAGCAGCCAAGAAGGGAGCTCCTACAATGAGCAGTTCTTC.

The chain links TRBV10-3 to TRBJ1-2, with unresolved D. Trimming left V 8 bases short and J 5 bases short, with 12 bases between. This CDR3 is built from 12 residues. Looked up from germline, CDR1 is ENHRY and CDR2 is SYGVKD. The CDR3 protein is CAISGSAYGYTF. CDR3 in DNA: TGTGCCATCTCCGGGTCTGCGTATGGCTACACCTTC.

DNA of the CDR3: TGTGCCAGCAGCGTAGGTGACACCTACGAGCAGTACTTC. Translation: CASSVGDTYEQYF. The J gene is TRBJ2-7, the V gene TRBV9, with D uncertain. Trimming removed 0 bases at V and 2 bases at J, with 6 bases between. CDR1 and CDR2 (germline): SGDLS, YYNGEE. CDR3 length equals 13 residues.

This clone has only one observation. The chain links TRBV5-4 to TRBJ2-2; TRBD2 matches 13 bases. With V trimmed by 4 bases and J by 2 bases, 8 bases remained unmatched. CDR1 and CDR2 (germline): SGHNT, YYREEE (reference sequence). This CDR3 is built from 18 residues. CDR3: CASSPRLAGGGNTGELFF. The CDR3 DNA reads as TGTGCCAGCAGCCCGCGACTAGCGGGGGGCGGCAACACCGGGGAGCTGTTTTTT.

This chain connects TRBV2 to TRBJ2-3; 9 nucleotides agree with TRBD2. The ends lost 6 bases at V and 2 bases at J; junction bases unmatched: 3. The CDR3 runs 14 residues. CDR1 and CDR2 from the germline V gene are SNHLY and FYNNEI. The CDR3 loop reads CASRASGTTDTQYF. CDR3 sequence (DNA): TGTGCCAGCAGGGCTAGCGGGACCACAGATACGCAGTATTTT.

The chain employs TRBV7-6 and TRBJ2-1; D is ambiguous. The length of the CDR3 is 11 residues. The germline gives CDR1 SGHVS, CDR2 FNYEAQ. The germline V and J ends were trimmed by 2 bases and 7 bases, with 3 bases remaining between them. The chain's CDR3 is CASSLSNEQFF. CDR3 bases: TGTGCCAGCAGCTTATCGAATGAGCAGTTCTTC.

The chain recombines TRBV5-1 with TRBJ1-2; unclear D gene. The V end lost 3 bases, the J end lost 10 bases, and 13 bases lay between the germline ends. The CDR3 is 12 residues long. Germline V gene lookup returns CDR1 SGHRS and CDR2 YFSETQ. The CDR3 spells CASSSYTNDYTF. In DNA form, the CDR3 reads TGCGCCAGCAGCTCTTACACTAACGACTACACCTTC.

This chain links TRBV6-5 with TRBJ1-4; tentative D call: TRBD1 (6 bases). The germline gives CDR1 MNHEY, CDR2 SVGAGI. The CDR3 spans 13 residues. V dropped 5 bases and J dropped 8 bases, with 12 bases sitting between them. The CDR3 reads CASSKQGWEKLFF. CDR3 nucleotide sequence: TGTGCCAGCAGTAAACAGGGTTGGGAAAAACTGTTTTTT.

This clone is a singleton in its sample. This chain joins TRBV2 and TRBJ2-7; 10 bases align to TRBD2. The CDR3 is made up of 16 amino acids. Unmatched junction bases numbered 14, after V lost 7 bases and J lost 5 bases. Germline loops: CDR1 SNHLY, CDR2 FYNNEI. CDR3 sequence: CASKKESGRAAHEQYF. The CDR3 DNA reads TGTGCCAGCAAGAAGGAGAGCGGGAGGGCCGCCCACGAGCAGTACTTC.

This clone was detected once. The chain joins TRBV9 to TRBJ2-5; the D gene is possibly TRBD2 (6 bases). This CDR3 region has 15 residues. The germline V gene has CDR1 SGDLS and CDR2 YYNGEE. V lost 3 bases and J lost 5, with 17 bases in between. The CDR3 sequence: CASSAKDRGWETQYF. Here the CDR3 DNA reads TGTGCCAGCAGCGCAAAGGATCGGGGGTGGGAGACCCAGTACTTC. The complete variable domain, with remaining parts taken from reference TRBV9 and TRBJ2-5, reads DSGVTQTPKHLITATGQRVTLRCSPRSGDLSVYWYQQSLDQGLQFLIQYYNGEERAKGNILERFSAQQFPDLHSELNLSSLELGDSALYFCASSAKDRGWETQYFGPGTRLLVL.

The V call is TRBV9, the J call TRBJ2-1; 8 nucleotides match TRBD2. The CDR3 sequence is 15 residues long. Losses at the gene ends were 5 bases for V and 2 bases for J; bases not matched to a gene: 6. CDR1 and CDR2 (germline): SGDLS, YYNGEE. The chain's CDR3 is CASSLLADTYNEQFF. The DNA of the CDR3 is TGTGCCAGCAGTCTACTAGCGGATACCTACAATGAGCAGTTCTTC.

V is TRBV5-1 and J is TRBJ2-7; tentative D call: TRBD1 (5 bases). The CDR3 sequence is 15 residues long. Germline assignment: CDR1 SGHRS and CDR2 YFSETQ. V shed 4 bases and J shed 4 bases, with 18 bases lying between them. The CDR3 protein is CASSKTEQGAYEQYF. The CDR3 DNA is TGCGCCAGCAGCAAGACAGAGCAAGGGGCTTACGAGCAGTACTTC.

This chain uses TRBV7-9 with TRBJ1-2; 10 bases agree with TRBD1. V lost 5 bases to trimming and J lost 7 bases; unmatched junction nucleotides: 4. Germline CDR1 SEHNR, CDR2 FQNEAQ (reference sequence). CDR3 length: 13 residues. This CDR3 is CASSPGQGCGYTF. CDR3 DNA: TGTGCCAGCAGCCCGGGACAGGGGTGTGGCTACACCTTC.

This chain links TRBV5-5 with TRBJ1-4; D is undetermined. V lost 0 bases and J 2 bases, leaving 8 bases between the germline ends. Germline CDR1 reads SGHKS; CDR2 reads YYEKEE (reference sequence). The CDR3 is 15 amino acids. The CDR3: CASSLVGSTNEKLFF. The CDR3 DNA reads TGTGCCAGCAGCTTGGTGGGGAGCACTAATGAAAAACTGTTTTTT.

This chain uses TRBV5-4 with TRBJ1-1; D is perhaps TRBD1 (6 bases). Between the trimmed V and J ends, which lost 2 bases and 2 bases, there was a span of 13 bases. The CDR3 totals 15 residues. Germline CDR1 reads SGHNT; CDR2 reads YYREEE (reference sequence). CDR3 sequence reads: CASSLGGASNTEAFF. CDR3 in DNA: TGTGCCAGCAGCTTAGGGGGGGCCAGCAACACTGAAGCTTTCTTT. Variable domain in full (rest from reference TRBV5-4 and TRBJ1-1): ETGVTQSPTHLIKTRGQQVTLRCSSQSGHNTVSWYQQALGQGPQFIFQYYREEENGRGNFPPRFSGLQFPNYSSELNVNALELDDSALYLCASSLGGASNTEAFFGQGTRLTVV.

V is TRBV6-1 and J is TRBJ1-1; D may be TRBD1 (5 bases). CDR3 size: 14 residues. Trimming stripped 7 bases from V and 0 bases from J, with 12 bases between. The V gene's germline CDR1 is MNHNS and CDR2 SASEGT. The CDR3 is CASNGGTLNTEAFF. The CDR3 coding sequence is TGTGCCAGCAATGGGGGGACCTTGAACACTGAAGCTTTCTTT.

V and J are TRBV25-1 and TRBJ2-7; 11 nucleotides match TRBD2. Unmatched junction bases numbered 6, after V lost 4 bases and J lost 7 bases. CDR3 length: 14 residues. The germline V gene has CDR1 MGHDK and CDR2 SYGVNS. CDR3 sequence (DNA): TGTGCCAGCAGTGGGGGACTAGCGGAGGGAGAGCAGTACTTC. Translating it yields CASSGGLAEGEQYF.

The J gene is TRBJ1-4, the V gene TRBV18; tentative D call: TRBD1 (5 bases). Trimming stripped 4 bases from V and 8 bases from J, with 11 bases between. Germline V lookup: CDR1 KGHSH, CDR2 LQKENI. The CDR3 runs to 13 residues. CDR3 sequence reads: CASSQGGVEKLFF. The CDR3 DNA reads TGTGCCAGCTCACAGGGAGGGGTGGAAAAACTGTTTTTT.

The chain recombines TRBV13 with TRBJ2-2; 7 bases are a match to TRBD2. The ends lost 5 bases at V and 8 bases at J; junction bases unmatched: 8. This CDR3 comprises 14 residues. CDR1 and CDR2 (germline): PRHDT, FYEKMQ (reference sequence). The CDR3 spells CASSLRGGSGELFF. The CDR3, as DNA: TGTGCCAGCAGCCTCCGGGGAGGGAGTGGGGAGCTGTTTTTT.